The 27 T cell receptor beta chains listed next were all sequenced from one sample in a study of cytomegalovirus exposure and HLA in healthy donors. Here immunoSEQ multiplex PCR was the method, and the copy in TCRdb shows in-frame clones only, minus some. The sample lists 150,000 or so clones, roughly 89% occurring once. Material: PBMCs. The receptors originated from a woman under 30 in good health and CMV-seropositive.

This rearrangement joins TRBV7-9 to TRBJ2-7, with TRBD2 as a possible D gene (5 bases). CDR3 size: 16 residues. The V and J ends lost 4 bases and 4 bases respectively, with 20 bases between them. Germline CDR1 SEHNR, CDR2 FQNEAQ (reference sequence). As DNA, the CDR3 is TGTGCCAGCAGCTCCGAGAGGAGAGGGATAATTTACGAGCAGTACTTC. It codes for CASSSERRGIIYEQYF.

V and J are TRBV5-1 and TRBJ1-2, with D unclear. This CDR3 is 15 amino acids long. Trimming took off 1 base at V and 5 bases at J, with 15 bases between the two ends. CDR1 is SGHRS, CDR2 YFSETQ, per germline. The CDR3 protein is CASSLITERSYGYTF. CDR3 in DNA: TGCGCCAGCAGCTTGATTACGGAAAGGAGTTATGGCTACACCTTC.

J is TRBJ2-3 and V is TRBV7-8; tentative D call: TRBD2 (6 bases). V was cut by 3 bases and J by 2 bases, with 18 bases left in between. The length of the CDR3 is 17 residues. The germline V gene encodes CDR1 SGHVS and CDR2 FQNEAQ. The CDR3 DNA sequence: TGTGCCAGCAGCTTGGGGGTGTTAGCGGAACTCACAGATACGCAGTATTTT. Its protein product is CASSLGVLAELTDTQYF.

V gene TRBV7-6 combines with J gene TRBJ2-7; 10 nucleotides match TRBD1. This CDR3 comprises 15 residues. Germline CDR1 is SGHVS and CDR2 is FNYEAQ. The J segment lost 6 bases and the V segment lost 5 bases, leaving 10 bases of the junction unmatched. This CDR3 reads CASSPRTGGDLEQYF. The CDR3 DNA reads as TGTGCCAGCAGCCCTCGGACAGGGGGGGACCTCGAGCAGTACTTC. Based on the CDR3 plus reference TRBV7-6 and TRBJ2-7, the full variable domain is GAGVSQSPRYKVTKRGQDVALRCDPISGHVSLYWYRQALGQGPEFLTYFNYEAQQDKSGLPNDRFSAERPEGSISTLTIQRTEQRDSAMYRCASSPRTGGDLEQYFGPGTRLTVT.

V usage is TRBV7-9 and J usage is TRBJ2-7, with 8 bases aligning to TRBD2. CDR3 length: 18 residues. The trim removed 5 bases at V and 2 bases at J, leaving 17 bases unmatched. Germline CDR1 and CDR2: SEHNR and FQNEAQ (reference sequence). This CDR3 reads CASSISDKAGGFTYEQYF. CDR3 DNA: TGTGCCAGCAGCATATCTGACAAGGCGGGGGGATTTACCTACGAGCAGTACTTC. Based on the CDR3 plus reference TRBV7-9 and TRBJ2-7, the full variable domain is DTGVSQNPRHKITKRGQNVTFRCDPISEHNRLYWYRQTLGQGPEFLTYFQNEAQLEKSRLLSDRFSAERPKGSFSTLEIQRTEQGDSAMYLCASSISDKAGGFTYEQYFGPGTRLTVT.

The V gene is TRBV5-6, the J gene TRBJ2-7, with 8 bases that match TRBD2. The trim removed 4 bases at V and 4 bases at J, leaving 7 bases unmatched. Germline V CDR1 and CDR2: SGHDT, YYEEEE. CDR3 length equals 14 residues. CDR3 in DNA: TGTGCCAGCAGCCGACTGAGCGGGGGTTACGAGCAGTACTTC. Translated: CASSRLSGGYEQYF.

The chain couples TRBV7-2 to TRBJ2-5; D unclear. The CDR3 runs 14 residues. CDR1 is SGHTA and CDR2 is FQGNSA in the germline V gene. V lost 1 base to trimming and J lost 1 base, with 7 bases between them. The CDR3: CASSLVGGQETQYF. The DNA for the CDR3 is TGTGCCAGCAGCTTAGTTGGCGGCCAAGAGACCCAGTACTTC.

The chain couples TRBV2 to TRBJ1-5; D unresolved. This CDR3 is built from 14 residues. The germline gives CDR1 SNHLY, CDR2 FYNNEI. Trimming took 5 bases from V and 6 from J, leaving 14 bases between them. The CDR3 coding sequence is TGTGCCAGCAGTATGTCGGGAGGGAGTCAGCCCCAGCATTTT. Encoded protein: CASSMSGGSQPQHF.

This chain joins TRBV13 and TRBJ2-5, with 9 bases matching TRBD1. Trimming at V came to 4 bases and at J to 6 bases, leaving 9 bases not matched to a gene. The CDR3 loop spans 15 amino acids. The germline V gene has CDR1 PRHDT and CDR2 FYEKMQ (reference sequence). CDR3 region: CASSSPGQGGKTQYF. For the CDR3, the DNA is TGTGCCAGCAGCTCCCCGGGACAGGGCGGGAAGACCCAGTACTTC.

This clone has more than one count but fewer than ten. The CDR3 nucleotides read TGTGCCAGCAGTTACCCGCAGGGGCTAAAATACGAGCAGTACTTC. Protein product: CASSYPQGLKYEQYF. J is TRBJ2-7 and V is TRBV6-6; weak D call: TRBD1 (6 bases). V was shortened by 2 bases and J by 4 bases, with 15 bases between the two germline ends. The length of the CDR3 is 15 residues. Germline CDR1 is MNHNY and CDR2 is SVGAGI (reference sequence).

This chain joins TRBV7-9 and TRBJ2-7, with 8 bases lining up with TRBD1. From germline, CDR1 is SEHNR and CDR2 FQNEAQ (reference sequence). The CDR3 sequence is 15 residues long. J gave up 5 bases and V 4 bases, and 10 bases lay outside the gene matches. CDR3 coding DNA: TGTGCCAGCAGCTCACCGACAGGGGAAGTTAACGAGCAGTACTTC. This encodes CASSSPTGEVNEQYF. The full variable domain, with the rest looked up from reference TRBV7-9 and TRBJ2-7, is DTGVSQNPRHKITKRGQNVTFRCDPISEHNRLYWYRQTLGQGPEFLTYFQNEAQLEKSRLLSDRFSAERPKGSFSTLEIQRTEQGDSAMYLCASSSPTGEVNEQYFGPGTRLTVT.

The rearrangement joins TRBV6-1 to TRBJ1-5; D gene uncertain. V was cut by 3 bases and J by 0 bases, with 9 bases left in between. The CDR3 contains 15 residues. Germline loops: CDR1 MNHNS, CDR2 SASEGT. The DNA of the CDR3 is TGTGCCAGCAGTGAGGCAGGTAATAGCAATCAGCCCCAGCATTTT. This sequence encodes CASSEAGNSNQPQHF.

The V gene is TRBV28, the J gene TRBJ1-1; unclear D gene. Per germline, CDR1 MDHEN and CDR2 SYDVKM. Trimming pared 4 bases from V and 7 bases from J, leaving 7 bases between. CDR3 length equals 11 residues. This CDR3 is CASSSLLEAFF. The CDR3 DNA is TGTGCCAGCAGTTCACTCCTTGAAGCTTTCTTT.

This chain joins TRBV4-2 and TRBJ1-2, with 8 bases matching TRBD1. The CDR3 sequence is 14 residues long. Germline V gene sequence: CDR1 LGHNA, CDR2 YNFKEQ. Trimming at V came to 4 bases and at J to 4 bases, leaving 5 bases not matched to a gene. In DNA form, the CDR3 reads TGTGCCAGCAGCCGAGATGGACAGGGCTATGGCTACACCTTC. Translation gives CASSRDGQGYGYTF.

The J gene is TRBJ1-1, the V gene TRBV25-1; the match to TRBD1 covers 8 bases. There are 12 residues in the CDR3. CDR1 and CDR2 (germline): MGHDK, SYGVNS. V lost 10 bases to trimming and J lost 3 bases; unmatched junction nucleotides: 4. The CDR3 reads CATIQGDTEAFF. CDR3 in DNA: TGTGCCACTATACAGGGGGACACTGAAGCTTTCTTT.

This clone was found a few times. This chain joins TRBV30 and TRBJ1-2; maybe TRBD1 (5 bases). There are 12 residues in the CDR3. The V and J ends lost 5 bases and 7 bases respectively, with 14 bases between them. The germline gives CDR1 GTSNPN, CDR2 SVGIG (reference sequence). CDR3: CAWSLDTGGYTF. The CDR3 DNA is TGTGCCTGGTCCTTGGACACCGGTGGCTACACCTTC. The full variable domain, completed using reference TRBV30 and TRBJ1-2, is SQTIHQWPATLVQPVGSPLSLECTVEGTSNPNLYWYRQAAGRGLQLLFYSVGIGQISSEVPQNLSASRPQDRQFILSSKKLLLSDSGFYLCAWSLDTGGYTFGSGTRLTVV.

With respect to this clone: The sample contains more than one DNA sequence encoding this CDR3. The chain recombines TRBV5-1 with TRBJ2-7; possibly TRBD1 for D (6 bases). This CDR3 has 14 residues. Trimming took off 4 bases at V and 0 bases at J, with 11 bases between the two ends. The germline V gene encodes CDR1 SGHRS and CDR2 YFSETQ. The CDR3 region is CASSPGTSSYEQYF. The CDR3 bases are TGCGCCAGCAGCCCTGGGACAAGCTCCTACGAGCAGTACTTC.

The chain has TRBV7-8 and TRBJ2-5, with D possibly TRBD1 on 6 matching bases. V was clipped by 4 bases and J by 2 bases, with 17 bases between them. The germline CDR1 and CDR2 sequences are SGHVS and FQNEAQ. There are 16 residues in the CDR3. CDR3 region: CASSSHVGQLQETQYF. As DNA, the CDR3 is TGTGCCAGCAGCTCACACGTAGGACAGCTTCAAGAGACCCAGTACTTC.

The chain recombines TRBV9 with TRBJ2-7, with 8 bases fitting TRBD2. CDR1 and CDR2 (germline): SGDLS, YYNGEE. Unmatched junction bases numbered 5, after V lost 4 bases and J lost 2 bases. The CDR3 covers 14 residues. In DNA form, the CDR3 reads TGTGCCAGCAGCCCGCGGGGGGATCCCTACGAGCAGTACTTC. Its translation: CASSPRGDPYEQYF.

The J gene is TRBJ2-1, the V gene TRBV4-3; TRBD1 aligns across 8 bases. The CDR3 contains 14 residues. From germline, CDR1 is LGHNA and CDR2 YSLEER. With V trimmed by 0 bases and J by 7 bases, 2 bases remained unmatched. CDR3 in amino acids: CASSQDQGANEQFF. The DNA for the CDR3 is TGCGCCAGCAGCCAAGATCAGGGGGCGAATGAGCAGTTCTTC.

The rearrangement uses TRBV4-1 and TRBJ2-7, with 12 nucleotides matching TRBD1. The CDR3 has 16 amino acids. CDR1 is MGHRA, CDR2 YSYEKL, per germline. The V segment lost 2 bases and the J segment 7 bases; nucleotides outside the gene matches: 9. CDR3 nucleotides: TGCGCCAGCAGCCAAACACGGGACAGGGGGCTCGGGGAGCAGTACTTC. The encoded protein is CASSQTRDRGLGEQYF.

The rearrangement joins TRBV2 to TRBJ2-3; 14 positions agree with TRBD2. Germline CDR1 reads SNHLY; CDR2 reads FYNNEI. The ends lost 1 base at V and 3 bases at J; junction bases unmatched: 3. This CDR3 comprises 17 residues. In DNA, the CDR3 is TGTGCCAGCAGTGAAGTGACTAGCGGGGGGGCGACAGATACGCAGTATTTT. Protein sequence: CASSEVTSGGATDTQYF.

The rearrangement joins TRBV7-9 to TRBJ1-4; maybe TRBD1 (5 bases). The ends were cut back, 7 bases at V and 7 bases at J, with 16 bases in the middle. CDR1 is SEHNR and CDR2 is FQNEAQ in the germline V gene (reference sequence). The CDR3 extends over 14 amino acids. In DNA form, the CDR3 reads TGTGCCAGCACCTACGGGGGGATGTCTGAAAAACTGTTTTTT. Translation gives CASTYGGMSEKLFF.

This chain uses TRBV27 with TRBJ2-3, with TRBD2 identical over 13 bases. Germline V gene sequence: CDR1 MNHEY, CDR2 SMNVEV (reference sequence). V was clipped by 2 bases and J by 2 bases; unmatched bases: 4. There are 17 residues in the CDR3. The CDR3 spells CASSLLLAGGPTDTQYF. The CDR3 DNA is TGTGCCAGCAGTTTACTACTAGCGGGGGGGCCCACAGATACGCAGTATTTT.

The rearrangement uses TRBV11-3 and TRBJ2-1; 7 nucleotides align to TRBD1. Per germline, CDR1 SGHNT and CDR2 YENEEA. V was pared by 5 bases and J by 10 bases, with 11 bases of the junction left unmatched. CDR3 length equals 14 residues. CDR3 DNA: TGTGCCAGCAGCCGTGACAGGGTGTCGAGAGAGCAGTTCTTC. Amino acids: CASSRDRVSREQFF. Filled out from reference TRBV11-3 and TRBJ2-1, the complete variable domain reads EAGVVQSPRYKIIEKKQPVAFWCNPISGHNTLYWYLQNLGQGPELLIRYENEEAVDDSQLPKDRFSAERLKGVDSTLKIQPAELGDSAVYLCASSRDRVSREQFFGPGTRLTVL.

The chain combines TRBV7-9 with TRBJ2-6; D remains ambiguous. The CDR3 consists of 19 residues. Trimming stripped 1 base from V and 0 bases from J, with 16 bases between. Germline V CDR1 and CDR2: SEHNR, FQNEAQ (reference sequence). The CDR3 is CASSLGGSLESSGANVLTF. The CDR3 DNA is TGTGCCAGCAGCTTAGGAGGCAGCTTAGAGAGCTCTGGGGCCAACGTCCTGACTTTC.

This chain links TRBV5-8 with TRBJ1-5, with D possibly being TRBD1 (5 bases). This CDR3 is built from 14 residues. Trimming took off 0 bases at V and 3 bases at J, with 7 bases between the two ends. Germline V CDR1 and CDR2: SGHTS, YDEGEE. CDR3 amino acids: CASSLETVNQPQHF. The CDR3 DNA sequence: TGTGCCAGCAGCTTGGAGACAGTCAATCAGCCCCAGCATTTT.